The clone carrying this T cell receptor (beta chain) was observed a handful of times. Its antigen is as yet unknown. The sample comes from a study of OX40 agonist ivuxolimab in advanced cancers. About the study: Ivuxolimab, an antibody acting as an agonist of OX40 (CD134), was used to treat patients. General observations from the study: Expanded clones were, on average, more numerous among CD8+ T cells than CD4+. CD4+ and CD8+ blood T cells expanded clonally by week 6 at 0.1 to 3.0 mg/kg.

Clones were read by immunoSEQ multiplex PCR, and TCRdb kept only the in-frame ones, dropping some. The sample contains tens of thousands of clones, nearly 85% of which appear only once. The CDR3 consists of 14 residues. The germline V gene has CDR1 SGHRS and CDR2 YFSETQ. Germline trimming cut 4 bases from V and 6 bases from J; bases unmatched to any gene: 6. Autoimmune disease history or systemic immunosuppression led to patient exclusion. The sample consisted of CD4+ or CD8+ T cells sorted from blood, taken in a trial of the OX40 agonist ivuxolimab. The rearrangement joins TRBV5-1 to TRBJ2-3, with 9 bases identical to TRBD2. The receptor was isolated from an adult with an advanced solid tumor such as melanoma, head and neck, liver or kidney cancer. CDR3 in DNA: TGCGCCAGCAGCATTAGCGGGAGTTCGGATACGCAGTATTTT. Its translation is CASSISGSSDTQYF.